Following are 10 T cell receptor beta chains from one sample sequenced in a study of cytomegalovirus exposure and HLA in healthy donors. Primers included in the PCR were 60 Vbeta and 13 Jbeta primers. Profiling relied on immunoSEQ multiplex PCR, and the TCRdb table lists in-frame clones only, not all of them. The record lists 60,000 to 80,000 clones, of which the ten most abundant hold 0.83%. Specimen: PBMCs. Receptors originate from a boy aged 5-17 years in good health and CMV-seronegative.

This chain links TRBV12-5 with TRBJ2-3, with TRBD2 as a possible D gene (6 bases). The V end was cut by 7 bases, the J end by 3 bases, with 14 bases between. The CDR3 totals 14 residues. Per germline, CDR1 LGHNT and CDR2 FRNRAP. Here the CDR3 DNA reads TGTGCTAGTGCCCTGGGACTTGGAACAGATACGCAGTATTTT. Translating it yields CASALGLGTDTQYF.

As to this clone: The junction departs from germline at one end; a sequencing error may be responsible. The chain is built from TRBV29-1 and TRBJ1-5; TRBD1 is a possible D gene (5 bases). CDR1 and CDR2 (germline): SQVTM, ANQGSEA. This CDR3 is 13 amino acids long. The CDR3 loop reads CSVGSGAGQHQHF. In DNA, the CDR3 is TGCAGCGTTGGATCTGGGGCAGGTCAGCACCAGCATTTT.

With regard to this clone: At one end, the junction sequence differs from germline, possibly due to a read error. This chain links TRBV5-1 with TRBJ2-5; 9 positions match TRBD1. Germline V gives CDR1 SGHRS, CDR2 YFSETQ. The CDR3 has 14 residues. The chain's CDR3 is CASRLDRGLETQYF. CDR3 DNA sequence: TGCGCCAGCAGGTTGGACAGGGGCCTAGAGACCCAGTACTTC. The entire variable domain, with the rest obtained from reference TRBV5-1 and TRBJ2-5, is as follows: KAGVTQTPRYLIKTRGQQVTLSCSPISGHRSVSWYQQTPGQGLQFLFEYFSETQRNKGNFPGRFSGRQFSNSRSEMNVSTLELGDSALYLCASRLDRGLETQYFGPGTRLLVL.

The chain carries TRBV30 and TRBJ2-7; TRBD1 aligns across 9 bases. The junction had 7 bases not matched to a gene; V was cut back by 0 bases and J by 7 bases. The length of the CDR3 is 14 residues. Germline-derived CDR1 and CDR2 are GTSNPN and SVGIG (reference sequence). The CDR3 reads CAWSVGDRVGEQYF. Here the CDR3 DNA reads TGTGCCTGGAGTGTAGGGGACAGGGTAGGGGAGCAGTACTTC. Looking up the rest from reference TRBV30 and TRBJ2-7 gives the full variable domain: SQTIHQWPATLVQPVGSPLSLECTVEGTSNPNLYWYRQAAGRGLQLLFYSVGIGQISSEVPQNLSASRPQDRQFILSSKKLLLSDSGFYLCAWSVGDRVGEQYFGPGTRLTVT.

This chain uses TRBV18 with TRBJ1-4; D is ambiguous. The ends were cut back, 3 bases at V and 8 bases at J, with 7 bases in the middle. CDR3 size: 12 residues. Germline V gives CDR1 KGHSH, CDR2 LQKENI. The CDR3 loop is CASSPPGEKLFF. The CDR3 bases are TGTGCCAGCTCACCCCCGGGGGAAAAACTGTTTTTT.

The rearrangement links TRBV6-6 to TRBJ1-4; D possibly corresponds to TRBD1 (6 bases). The V gene's germline CDR1 is MNHNY and CDR2 SVGAGI (reference sequence). Trimming took off 5 bases at V and 11 bases at J, with 12 bases between the two ends. The CDR3 has 12 amino acids. The CDR3 is CASSPDRFKLFF. The DNA for the CDR3 is TGTGCCAGCAGTCCCGACAGGTTTAAACTGTTTTTT.

The CDR3 DNA is TGTGCCTGGAGTAAGTCAGGCTACTCCTACAATGAGCAGTTCTTC. Its protein product is CAWSKSGYSYNEQFF. This chain joins TRBV30 and TRBJ2-1; D is uncertain. The CDR3 extends over 15 amino acids. Germline V gene sequence: CDR1 GTSNPN, CDR2 SVGIG (reference sequence). Trimming pared 2 bases from V and 0 bases from J, leaving 11 bases between.

V is TRBV28 and J is TRBJ1-2, with 9 bases fitting TRBD1. J gave up 4 bases and V 3 bases, and 6 bases lay outside the gene matches. Germline loops: CDR1 MDHEN, CDR2 SYDVKM. The CDR3 is 15 residues long. CDR3 bases: TGTGCCAGCAGTTTCGAAGGGACAGGGTTCTATGGCTACACCTTC. This gives the protein CASSFEGTGFYGYTF.

This chain links TRBV5-4 with TRBJ1-6; TRBD1 agrees at 8 bases. The J segment lost 7 bases and the V segment lost 0 bases, leaving 6 bases of the junction unmatched. CDR1 is SGHNT, CDR2 YYREEE, per germline (reference sequence). The length of the CDR3 is 16 residues. CDR3 DNA sequence: TGTGCCAGCAGCTTGGCCGGACAGGGCCTAAATTCACCCCTCCACTTT. Its protein product is CASSLAGQGLNSPLHF.

The chain is built from TRBV5-8 and TRBJ1-5, with a possible D match to TRBD1 (6 bases). The germline V gene encodes CDR1 SGHTS and CDR2 YDEGEE. There are 16 residues in the CDR3. V lost 3 bases and J lost 0, with 13 bases in between. The CDR3: CASSSYYRVSNQPQHF. Here the CDR3 DNA reads TGTGCCAGCAGCTCGTACTACAGGGTTAGCAATCAGCCCCAGCATTTT. The whole variable domain, filled in from reference TRBV5-8 and TRBJ1-5, reads EAGVTQSPTHLIKTRGQQATLRCSPISGHTSVYWYQQALGLGLQFLLWYDEGEERNRGNFPPRFSGRQFPNYSSELNVNALELEDSALYLCASSSYYRVSNQPQHFGDGTRLSIL.